This T cell receptor (beta chain) was obtained from a study of shared clonotypes between healthy human individuals. Broader study findings: Of the naive CD4 clonotypes, roughly 5% were shared across a few donors.

Note on this clone: What it binds is unknown.

The table came from immunoSEQ multiplex PCR; TCRdb's copy has only in-frame clones and leaves some out. The sample holds over 700,000 clones; about two thirds are singletons and the top ten take approximately 1.7%. This TCR derives from a woman in her 30s in good health. The sequenced sample consisted of memory CD4+ T cells sorted from blood. Subset given: CD45RA-negative fraction.

Here the CDR3 reads CASRRDRGLQETQYF. CDR3 DNA sequence: TGTGCCAGCAGGAGGGACAGGGGACTACAAGAGACCCAGTACTTC. The gene calls are TRBV6-1 and TRBJ2-5, with 10 bases aligning to TRBD1. The CDR3 consists of 15 residues. Germline V gene sequence: CDR1 MNHNS, CDR2 SASEGT. Trimming removed 6 bases from V and 2 bases from J; junction bases left unmatched: 6.